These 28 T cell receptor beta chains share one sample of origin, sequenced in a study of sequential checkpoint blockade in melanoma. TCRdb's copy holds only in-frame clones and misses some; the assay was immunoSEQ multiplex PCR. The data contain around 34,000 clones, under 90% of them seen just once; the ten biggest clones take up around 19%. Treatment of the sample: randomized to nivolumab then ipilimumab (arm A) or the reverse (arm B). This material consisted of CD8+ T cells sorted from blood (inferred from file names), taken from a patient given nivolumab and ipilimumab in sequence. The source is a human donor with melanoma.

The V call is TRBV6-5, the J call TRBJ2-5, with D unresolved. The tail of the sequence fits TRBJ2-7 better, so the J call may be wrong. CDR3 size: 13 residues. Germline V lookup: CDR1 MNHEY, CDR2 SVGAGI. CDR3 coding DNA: TGTGCCAGCAGCTCCCCCTTCGGTATCGAGCAGTACTTC. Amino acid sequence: CASSSPFGIEQYF.

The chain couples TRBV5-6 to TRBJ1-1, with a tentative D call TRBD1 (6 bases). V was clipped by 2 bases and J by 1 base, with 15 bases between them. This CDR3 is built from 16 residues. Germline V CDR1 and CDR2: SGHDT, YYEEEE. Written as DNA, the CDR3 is TGTGCCAGCAGCTTTGAACAGGGCATCGGGAACACTGAAGCTTTCTTT. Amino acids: CASSFEQGIGNTEAFF.

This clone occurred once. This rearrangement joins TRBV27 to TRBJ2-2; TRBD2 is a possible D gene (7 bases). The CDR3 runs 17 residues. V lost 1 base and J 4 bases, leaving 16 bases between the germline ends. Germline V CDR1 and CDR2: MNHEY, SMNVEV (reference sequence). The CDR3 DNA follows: TGTGCCAGCAGTTTATTCGTGGGGGGGGGCGGCACCGGGGAGCTGTTTTTT. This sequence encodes CASSLFVGGGGTGELFF.

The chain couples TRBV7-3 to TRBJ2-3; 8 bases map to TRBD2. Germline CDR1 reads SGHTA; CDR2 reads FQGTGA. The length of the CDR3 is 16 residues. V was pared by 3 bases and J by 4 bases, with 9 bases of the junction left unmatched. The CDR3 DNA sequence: TGTGCCAGCAGCTTTAGAACGGGAGGGGTCCCAGATACGCAGTATTTT. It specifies CASSFRTGGVPDTQYF.

In DNA, the CDR3 is TGTGCTAGTGGTTTGGAAAGACAGCTTTGGGACAGGGGAGGACCTCCGAACACTGAAGCTTTCTTT. Translating it yields CASGLERQLWDRGGPPNTEAFF. The gene calls are TRBV12-5 and TRBJ1-1, with TRBD1 identical over 10 bases. Germline-derived CDR1 and CDR2 are LGHNT and FRNRAP. The V segment lost 1 base and the J segment 1 base; nucleotides outside the gene matches: 21. There are 22 residues in the CDR3.

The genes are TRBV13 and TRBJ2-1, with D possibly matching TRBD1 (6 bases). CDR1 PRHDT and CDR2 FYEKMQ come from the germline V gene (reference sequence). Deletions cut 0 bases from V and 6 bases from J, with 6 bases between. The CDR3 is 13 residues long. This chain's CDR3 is CASSLGGGNEQFF. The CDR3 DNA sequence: TGTGCCAGCAGCTTAGGAGGGGGCAATGAGCAGTTCTTC.

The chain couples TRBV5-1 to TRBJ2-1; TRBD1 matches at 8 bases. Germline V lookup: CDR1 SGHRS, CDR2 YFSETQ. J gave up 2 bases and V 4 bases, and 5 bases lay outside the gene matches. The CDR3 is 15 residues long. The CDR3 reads CASSPGTGTYNEQFF. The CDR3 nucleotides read TGCGCCAGCAGCCCCGGGACAGGAACCTACAATGAGCAGTTCTTC.

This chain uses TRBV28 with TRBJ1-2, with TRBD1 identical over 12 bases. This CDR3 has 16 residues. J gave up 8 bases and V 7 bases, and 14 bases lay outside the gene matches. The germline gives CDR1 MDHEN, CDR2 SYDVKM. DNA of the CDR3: TGTGCCAGCATCCCTCCCCGGGACAGGGGGCTTGGGGGCTACACCTTC. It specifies CASIPPRDRGLGGYTF.

The CDR3 sequence is CASSLFTTGNTDTQYF. CDR3 sequence (DNA): TGTGCCAGCAGCTTATTTACCACAGGGAACACAGATACGCAGTATTTT. The chain links TRBV7-6 to TRBJ2-3, with D perhaps TRBD1 (6 bases). Germline-derived CDR1 and CDR2 are SGHVS and FNYEAQ. V was trimmed by 2 bases and J by 2 bases, leaving 14 bases between them. The CDR3 totals 16 residues.

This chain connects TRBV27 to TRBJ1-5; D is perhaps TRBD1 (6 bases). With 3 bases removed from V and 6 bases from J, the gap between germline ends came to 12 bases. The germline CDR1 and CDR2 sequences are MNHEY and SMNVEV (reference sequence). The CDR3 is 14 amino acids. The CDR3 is CASSFLGGVQPQHF. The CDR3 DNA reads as TGTGCCAGCAGTTTTCTAGGGGGGGTTCAGCCCCAGCATTTT.

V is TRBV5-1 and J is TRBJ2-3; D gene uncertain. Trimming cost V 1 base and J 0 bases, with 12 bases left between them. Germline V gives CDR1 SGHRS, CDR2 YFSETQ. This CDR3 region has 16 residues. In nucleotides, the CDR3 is TGCGCCAGCAGCTTGTTTGGCCAGTTAAGCACAGATACGCAGTATTTT. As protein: CASSLFGQLSTDTQYF.

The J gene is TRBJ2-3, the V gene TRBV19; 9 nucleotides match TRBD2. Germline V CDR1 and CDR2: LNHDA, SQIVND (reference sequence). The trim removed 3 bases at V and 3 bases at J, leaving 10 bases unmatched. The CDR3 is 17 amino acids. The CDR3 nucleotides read TGTGCCAGTAGTATCTGGGTAGCGGGAGCTCATACAGATACGCAGTATTTT. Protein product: CASSIWVAGAHTDTQYF. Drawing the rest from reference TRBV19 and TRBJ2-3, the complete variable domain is DGGITQSPKYLFRKEGQNVTLSCEQNLNHDAMYWYRQDPGQGLRLIYYSQIVNDFQKGDIAEGYSVSREKKESFPLTVTSAQKNPTAFYLCASSIWVAGAHTDTQYFGPGTRLTVL.

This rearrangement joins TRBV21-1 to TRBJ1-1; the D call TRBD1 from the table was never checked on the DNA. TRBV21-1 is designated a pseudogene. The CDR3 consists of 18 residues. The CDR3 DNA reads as TGTGCCAGCAGCAAATTAGGACAGGGGTTAACAAAGAACACTGAAGCTTTCTTT. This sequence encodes CASSKLGQGLTKNTEAFF.

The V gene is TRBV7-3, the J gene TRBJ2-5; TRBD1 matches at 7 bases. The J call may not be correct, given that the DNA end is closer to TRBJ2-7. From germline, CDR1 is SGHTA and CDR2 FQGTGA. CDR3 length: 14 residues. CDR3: CASSPSIRGNEQYF. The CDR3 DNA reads TGTGCCAGCAGCCCCAGCATCAGGGGGAACGAGCAGTACTTC.

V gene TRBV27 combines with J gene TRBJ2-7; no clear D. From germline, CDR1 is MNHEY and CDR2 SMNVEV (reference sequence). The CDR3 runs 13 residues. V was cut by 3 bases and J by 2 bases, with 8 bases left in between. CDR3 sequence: CASSLGVPYEQYF. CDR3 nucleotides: TGTGCCAGCAGTTTGGGCGTTCCCTACGAGCAGTACTTC.

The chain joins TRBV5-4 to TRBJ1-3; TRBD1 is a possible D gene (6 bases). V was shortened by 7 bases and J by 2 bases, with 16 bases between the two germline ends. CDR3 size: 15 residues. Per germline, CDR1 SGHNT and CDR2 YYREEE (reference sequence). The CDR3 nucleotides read TGTGCCAGCCAAGCCGGGGGGCTAGCTGGAAACACCATATATTTT. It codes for CASQAGGLAGNTIYF.

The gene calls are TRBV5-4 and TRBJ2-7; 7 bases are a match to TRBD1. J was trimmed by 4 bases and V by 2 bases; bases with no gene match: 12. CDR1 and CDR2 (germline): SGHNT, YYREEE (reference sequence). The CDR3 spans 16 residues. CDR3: CASSFRSHRGTYEQYF. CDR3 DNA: TGTGCCAGCAGCTTTAGGAGCCACAGGGGAACGTACGAGCAGTACTTC.

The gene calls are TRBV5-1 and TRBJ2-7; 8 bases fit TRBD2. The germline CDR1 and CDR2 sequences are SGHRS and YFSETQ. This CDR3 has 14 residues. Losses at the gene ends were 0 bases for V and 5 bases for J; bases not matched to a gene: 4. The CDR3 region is CASSLGRTSNEQYF. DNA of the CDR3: TGCGCCAGCAGCTTGGGGAGGACTAGCAACGAGCAGTACTTC.

The CDR3 region is CASKQQGTNEKLFF. The CDR3, as DNA: TGCGCCAGCAAACAACAGGGAACTAATGAAAAACTGTTTTTT. The chain links TRBV10-1 to TRBJ1-4, with a possible D match to TRBD1 (6 bases). The CDR3 runs 14 residues. The V gene lost 7 bases and the J gene lost 1 base, with 10 bases spanning the gap. The germline V gene encodes CDR1 WNHNN and CDR2 SYGVQD (reference sequence).

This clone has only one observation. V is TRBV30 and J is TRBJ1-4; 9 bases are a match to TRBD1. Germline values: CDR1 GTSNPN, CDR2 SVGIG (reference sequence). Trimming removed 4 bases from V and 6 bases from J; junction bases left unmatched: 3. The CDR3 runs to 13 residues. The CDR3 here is CAWTGTGYEKLFF. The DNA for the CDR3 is TGTGCCTGGACCGGGACAGGGTATGAAAAACTGTTTTTT.

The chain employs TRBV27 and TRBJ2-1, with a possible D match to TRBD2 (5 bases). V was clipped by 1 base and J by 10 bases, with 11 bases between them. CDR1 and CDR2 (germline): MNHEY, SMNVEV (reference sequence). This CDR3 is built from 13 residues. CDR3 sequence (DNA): TGTGCCAGCAGTTTATTTCCGGGATTCGAGCAGTTCTTC. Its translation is CASSLFPGFEQFF.

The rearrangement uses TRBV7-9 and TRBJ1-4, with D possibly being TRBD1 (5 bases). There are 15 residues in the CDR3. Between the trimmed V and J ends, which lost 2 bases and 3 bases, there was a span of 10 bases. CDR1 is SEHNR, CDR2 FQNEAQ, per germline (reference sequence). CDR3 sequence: CASSLWGEANEKLFF. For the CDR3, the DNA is TGTGCCAGCAGCTTATGGGGCGAGGCTAATGAAAAACTGTTTTTT.

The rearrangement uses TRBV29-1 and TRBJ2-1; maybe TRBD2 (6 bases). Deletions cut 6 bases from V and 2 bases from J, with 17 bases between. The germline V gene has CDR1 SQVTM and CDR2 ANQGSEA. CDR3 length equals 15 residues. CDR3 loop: CSVERRDRTYNEQFF. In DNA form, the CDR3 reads TGCAGCGTGGAACGGCGGGACCGAACCTACAATGAGCAGTTCTTC.

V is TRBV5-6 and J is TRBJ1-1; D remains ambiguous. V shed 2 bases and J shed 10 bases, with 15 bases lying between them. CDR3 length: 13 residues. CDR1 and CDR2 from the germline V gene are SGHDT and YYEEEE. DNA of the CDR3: TGTGCCAGCAGCTTATATGGAGGTTGGTTAGCTTTCTTT. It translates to CASSLYGGWLAFF.

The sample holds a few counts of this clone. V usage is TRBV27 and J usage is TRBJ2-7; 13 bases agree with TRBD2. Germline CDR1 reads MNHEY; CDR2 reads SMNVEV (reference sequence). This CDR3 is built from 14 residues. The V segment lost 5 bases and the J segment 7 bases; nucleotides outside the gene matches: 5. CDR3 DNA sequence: TGTGCCAGCAGTGGACTAGCGGGAGTAGGGGAGCAGTACTTC. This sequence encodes CASSGLAGVGEQYF.

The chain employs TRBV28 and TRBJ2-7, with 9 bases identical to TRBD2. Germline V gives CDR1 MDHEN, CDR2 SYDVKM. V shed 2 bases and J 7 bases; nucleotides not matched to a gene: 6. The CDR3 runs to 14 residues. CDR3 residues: CASSLRGRGREQYF. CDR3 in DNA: TGTGCCAGCAGTTTACGCGGGAGGGGGAGAGAGCAGTACTTC.

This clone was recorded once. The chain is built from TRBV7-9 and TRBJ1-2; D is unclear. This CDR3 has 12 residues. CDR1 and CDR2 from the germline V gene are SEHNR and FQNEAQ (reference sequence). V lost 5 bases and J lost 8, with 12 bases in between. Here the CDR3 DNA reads TGTGCCAGCAGCACACCCGCGGGGGGCTACACCTTC. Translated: CASSTPAGGYTF.

The CDR3 sequence is CSVVLLFGRNLYEQYF. The CDR3 nucleotides are TGCAGCGTTGTGCTTTTATTCGGGAGGAACCTCTACGAGCAGTACTTC. The chain combines TRBV29-1 with TRBJ2-7; 7 bases line up with TRBD2. The CDR3 sequence is 16 residues long. In germline, CDR1 is SQVTM, CDR2 ANQGSEA. The V and J ends lost 4 bases and 3 bases, in that order; junction bases with no gene match: 15.